This T cell receptor beta chain came from a study of naive and memory T cell subsets. Per the germline V gene, CDR1 is SGHTA and CDR2 is FQGNSA. There are 13 residues in the CDR3. Trimming pared 4 bases from V and 8 bases from J, leaving 11 bases between. Alpha and beta libraries were amplified separately from the second PCR onward. Cells stained for CD3, CD4, CD8, CD45RA and CD27 were sorted into four subsets. Two oligonucleotides, mixed equimolar, formed the beta constant-region primer covering TRBC1 and TRBC2. The ligated cDNA underwent four PCR rounds using SP2 and nested alpha and beta constant-region primers. Ligation attached a single-stranded oligonucleotide with a 12-nucleotide UMI and the SP2 primer to the cDNA 3' end. TCRdb called the UMI-ligation and nested PCR reads again in MiXCR, with one record for every CDR3 protein. The sample contains about 120,000 distinct CDR3 sequences, 36% of which appear only once.

Sequencing was performed on central memory CD4+ T cells from blood. The origin of this receptor is a human donor in good health. The chain combines TRBV7-2 with TRBJ1-4; perhaps TRBD1 as D (5 bases). CDR3 region: CASSSDGQEKLFF. The CDR3 DNA reads as TGTGCCAGCAGCTCGGACGGACAAGAAAAACTGTTTTTT.